Listed below are T cell receptor beta chains from one sample, sequenced in a study of CD8 T cells in Susac syndrome. TCRdb reanalysed the immunoSEQ multiplex PCR reads using MiXCR and keeps one entry per CDR3 protein. The sample includes some 300,000 distinct CDR3 sequences, roughly 84% of them seen just once. The sequencing sample was made of CD8+ T cells from PBMCs. The receptors come from a human donor with multiple sclerosis. The CDR3 runs from the conserved cysteine through the conserved F or W. The D gene is left open where the match is weak. Where a row states a size, it is once, few, many or the class of an expanded clone; other rows omit it.

v_call	clone_size	d_call	j_call	cdr3_nt	cdr3_aa
TRBV29-1	-	-	TRBJ2-7	TGTAGCCGGGACGGGCACTACGAGCAGTACTTC	CSRDGHYEQYF
TRBV27	-	-	TRBJ2-5	TGTGCCAGCAGTTTATTAGGCGAGACCCAGTACTTC	CASSLLGETQYF
TRBV9	-	TRBD1	TRBJ2-5	TGTGCCAGCAGCCAGGGACAGGGCGGACGAGAGACCCAGTACTTC	CASSQGQGGRETQYF
TRBV7-9	-	-	TRBJ2-5	TGTGCCAGCAGCTTAGGGGATTGGGAAGAGACCCAGTACTTC	CASSLGDWEETQYF
TRBV6-5	-	-	TRBJ1-5	TGTGCCAGCAGTTACCCGGGGGTCCGGGACAGCAATCAGCCCCAGCATTTT	CASSYPGVRDSNQPQHF
TRBV9	-	-	TRBJ2-7	TGTGCCAGCAGTGCTTCAGGGTTTGGAGCCTACGAGCAGTACTTC	CASSASGFGAYEQYF
TRBV9	-	-	TRBJ2-7	TGTGCCAGCAGCGTTTATACAGAATCCTACGAGCAGTACTTC	CASSVYTESYEQYF
TRBV11-1	-	-	TRBJ2-1	TGTGCCAGCAGCTCCCGGACAGCGGTCGAGCCGTATTCCTCCTCTAACAATGAGCAGTTCTTC	CASSSRTAVEPYSSSNNEQFF
TRBV27	-	TRBD2	TRBJ2-3	TGTGCCAGCAGCCCAGAGGGAGGGCCCGCAGATACGCAGTATTTT	CASSPEGGPADTQYF
TRBV7-3	-	TRBD1	TRBJ2-7	TGTGCCAGCAGCCCCGGGACAGGGCCCTCCTACGAGCAGTACTTC	CASSPGTGPSYEQYF
TRBV1	-	-	TRBJ1-2	TGCACCAGCAGCCAAGATAGGCCTTCTGACACCTTC	CTSSQDRPSDTF
TRBV4-1	-	-	TRBJ1-2	TGCGCCAGCAGCTTCTACTCGGACGGGATCGATGGCTACACCTTC	CASSFYSDGIDGYTF
TRBV27	-	-	TRBJ2-7	TGTGCCAGCATCCTCGTCCCGGAAGGGCACAACTCCTACGAGCAGTACTTC	CASILVPEGHNSYEQYF
TRBV14	-	TRBD2	TRBJ2-1	TGTGCCAGCAGCCAAGAGAGTATCCTAGCGGGCTCCTACAATGAGCAGTTCTTC	CASSQESILAGSYNEQFF
TRBV7-9	-	-	TRBJ1-5	TGTGCCAGCAGTTATATAATAGGGAAGGGAGGCAATCAGCCCCAGCATTTT	CASSYIIGKGGNQPQHF
TRBV7-9	-	TRBD1	TRBJ2-7	TGTGCCAGCAGCTTAGACAGGGGCGAGGGGTCCTACGAGCAGTACTTC	CASSLDRGEGSYEQYF
TRBV27	-	-	TRBJ1-5	TGTGCCAGCAGCAGGGGTACCAATCAGCCCCAGCATTTT	CASSRGTNQPQHF
TRBV18	-	TRBD1	TRBJ2-7	TGTGCCAGCTCACCTCCTCCGGGACAGGAGTCCTACGAGCAGTACTTC	CASSPPPGQESYEQYF
TRBV28	-	TRBD1	TRBJ1-2	TGTGCCAGCAGTATAATCTTGGACAGGGTTTGCACCTTC	CASSIILDRVCTF
TRBV28	-	-	TRBJ1-3	TGTGCCAGCAGTTTCAGGGGACGTAGAGGAAGCACCATATATTTT	CASSFRGRRGSTIYF
TRBV16	-	-	TRBJ1-5	TGTGCCAGCAGCGCTCTAAACAGGGGCAATCAGCCCCAGCATTTT	CASSALNRGNQPQHF
TRBV28	-	-	TRBJ2-7	TGTGCCAGCAGTTTTCTTAAGGGGGGACACGAGCAGTACTTC	CASSFLKGGHEQYF
TRBV29-1	once	TRBD2	TRBJ2-7	TGCAGCGTCGGATTAGCGGGAGGGCGCCACGAGCAGTACTTC	CSVGLAGGRHEQYF
TRBV5-4	-	-	TRBJ2-1	TGTGCCAGCAGCCCCAACGAGTATGAGCAGTTCTTC	CASSPNEYEQFF
TRBV5-6	-	TRBD2	TRBJ2-5	TGTGCCAGCAGCTTGGCACTAGCGGGACCCTCGGAGACCCAGTACTTC	CASSLALAGPSETQYF
TRBV5-1	-	-	TRBJ2-1	TGCGCCAGCAGCTCGAACAGACTGCGGAATGAGCAGTTCTTC	CASSSNRLRNEQFF
TRBV20-1	once	-	TRBJ2-1	TGCAGTGCTAACCGTCACCAGCAGTTCTTC	CSANRHQQFF
TRBV30	-	-	TRBJ2-7	TGTGCCTGGAGGGCAGCAACCTACGAGCAGTACTTC	CAWRAATYEQYF
TRBV14	-	-	TRBJ2-3	TGTGCCAGCAGCCGAGCGGGGACGGGGACAGATACGCGGTATTTT	CASSRAGTGTDTRYF
TRBV27	-	-	TRBJ1-2	TGTGCCAGCAGTTTAAGCCCGGGGGCAGATGGCTACACCTTC	CASSLSPGADGYTF
TRBV10-3	-	-	TRBJ1-1	TGTGCCATCAGAAGAGACGGGAACACTGAAGCTTTCTTT	CAIRRDGNTEAFF
TRBV10-3	-	TRBD2	TRBJ2-7	TGTGCCCTATCAGATCCGGCGGGAGGGGGATACGAGCAGTACTTC	CALSDPAGGGYEQYF
TRBV7-8	-	-	TRBJ1-5	TGTGCCAGCAGCAGGGTGCCCCAGCCCCAGCATTTT	CASSRVPQPQHF